Detailed here is one T cell receptor (beta chain). This clonotype was observed many times. Its antigen remains unidentified. Per-base quality was not reported, and no clone a single base away is much larger than it. Library creation used multiplex PCR. For sequencing, an Illumina HiSeq 4000 was employed. CDR3 regions were amplified by Arm-PCR with iRepertoire HTBI primers to construct TCR beta libraries. Gel purification was performed on PCR products prior to sequencing. The study's own analysis went as follows. Gene usage analysis of CDR3 amino acid clonotypes relied on the 60 or so TRBV and 12 to 15 TRBJ segments identified across samples. COPE and FqMerger were used to merge filtered high-quality paired reads into contigs. BLAST was used to align contigs to IMGT TRBV, TRBD and TRBJ reference genes, and CDR3 was defined according to IMGT. Highly expanded clones were defined as clonotypes with a frequency above 0.1%. Shannon entropy was used to measure repertoire diversity, and the Gini coefficient was used to measure V-J evenness. A clonotype was considered public if more than one individual shared it. The public reads were run again by TCRdb, first through fastp at Q25 and then through MiXCR, and only productive beta chains were kept. Each entry merges the rows of one CDR3 protein and shows their most common DNA and genes. Here the V and J calls rest on TCRdb's processing, not on the authors' analysis. This sample has roughly 430,000 distinct CDR3 sequences in its table, and 20% to 25% of those were observed once. The leading ten clones occupy roughly an eighth of the sample.

This specimen belongs to a study of regulatory T cells in long-lasting Graves disease (dated by TCRdb to the early 2020s). At the level of the whole study: Persistent Graves' disease was defined as antithyroid drug treatment for over 5 years with persistently positive TSH receptor autoantibodies. Patients with persistent Graves' disease were compared with patients with newly diagnosed Graves' disease using TCR sequencing and RNA sequencing of peripheral blood. The study took place in China and was registered as a clinical trial. A total of 33 samples were covered by TCR sequencing, comprising about 13 persistent and around 20 newly diagnosed Graves' disease patients. On average, persistent Graves' disease patients in the clinical cohort had been on antithyroid drugs for about 10 years. Overall study results and their limits: Lower TCR Shannon entropy and fewer highly expanded clones were observed in persistent Graves' disease patients than in newly diagnosed patients, which suggested clonal expansion. Only the TCR beta chain was sequenced and analyzed. Persistent patients shared more public clonotypes among themselves (approximately 2,500) than newly diagnosed patients did (nearly 1,000). The authors noted that the small sample size was a limitation that may lower accuracy. Only peripheral blood was studied, because thyroid tissue, the primary lesion, was inaccessible.

The label giving this sample's time point can be read as: persistent/refractory GD, antithyroid drugs over 5 years with positive TRAb. RNA was extracted from PBMCs in TRIzol for both TCR sequencing and RNA sequencing. Graves' disease was diagnosed according to American Thyroid Association guidelines. Patients for the study were recruited at an endocrinology department in Xi'an, China. Each patient gave 8.5 to 9.5 milliliters of peripheral blood, collected in an EDTA anticoagulant tube. Ficoll Paque Plus density gradient separation was used to isolate PBMCs, and no additional T cell sorting was done. An Agilent 2100 Bioanalyzer and agarose gel were used to check RNA quality, while a NanoDrop 2000 measured RNA concentration. The receptor's source is a female donor with Graves disease. The source was peripheral blood mononuclear cells (PBMCs), collected when the disease was refractory, from a patient treated with antithyroid drugs.

The CDR3 protein is CAWSVGGNYEQYF. The nucleotide sequence reads TGTGCCTGGAGTGTAGGTGGGAACTACGAGCAGTACTTC. The chain is assembled from TRBV30 and TRBJ2-7; no D gene is confidently identified. The trim is 0 bases for V and 3 bases for J, with a gap of 9 bases between the germline ends. The germline V gene (reference sequence) gives CDR1 as GTSNPN and CDR2 as SVGIG. Including the terminal cysteine and phenylalanine, the CDR3 comprises 13 residues. Only the CDR3 portion is preserved as DNA: 39 bases, with reading frame beginning at the first base.